This T cell receptor (beta chain) was observed in a study of T cell responses to AZD1222 COVID-19 vaccine. TCRdb's copy holds only in-frame clones and misses some; the assay was immunoSEQ multiplex PCR. This sample has some 150,000 clones, with more than 70% found just once. The table lists this clone with a few counts. The receptor's source is an adult who received the AZD1222 COVID-19 vaccine. This material consisted of peripheral blood, taken 28 days after the second AZD1222 dose.

CDR3 loop: CASTFGSSYNEQFF. The CDR3 region has the DNA TGTGCCAGCACCTTCGGGAGCTCCTACAATGAGCAGTTCTTC. This chain joins TRBV5-6 and TRBJ2-1; perhaps TRBD2 as D (6 bases). The CDR3 contains 14 residues. The V and J ends lost 6 bases and 0 bases respectively, with 10 bases between them. CDR1 SGHDT and CDR2 YYEEEE come from the germline V gene.